These T cell receptor beta chains were read from a single sample in a study of identical twins. Each CDR3 protein gets one entry after TCRdb re-called the 5' RACE reads with MiXCR. There are 640,000 or so distinct CDR3 sequences in the sample; 5.5% to 6.5% occur only once, and 1.5% to 2% lies in the top ten. The sample was naive T cells sorted from blood. The origin of the receptors is a young man in good health. The CDR3 runs from the conserved cysteine through the conserved F or W. D genes are given only for firm matches. Expanded clones are given a class, and other clones once, few, many or no size at all.

clone_size: .
d_call: .
v_call: TRBV14
j_call: TRBJ2-2
cdr3_nt: TGTGCCAGCAGCCCCTTTTCCGGGGGGGAGCTGTTTTTT
cdr3_aa: CASSPFSGGELFF

clone_size: .
d_call: .
v_call: TRBV2
j_call: TRBJ1-2
cdr3_nt: TGTGCCAGCAGTGTCTTGACTAGGGGGTTGAGCTATGGCTACACCTTC
cdr3_aa: CASSVLTRGLSYGYTF

clone_size: .
d_call: TRBD2
v_call: TRBV6-5
j_call: TRBJ2-3
cdr3_nt: TGTGCCAGCAGTTTTCGCCGGGGGGATAGCACAGATACGCAGTATTTT
cdr3_aa: CASSFRRGDSTDTQYF

clone_size: many
d_call: TRBD2
v_call: TRBV5-1
j_call: TRBJ2-7
cdr3_nt: TGCGCCAGCAGAGAAGGGACTATTTCCTACGAGCAGTACTTC
cdr3_aa: CASREGTISYEQYF

clone_size: .
d_call: .
v_call: TRBV7-9
j_call: TRBJ2-1
cdr3_nt: TGTGCCAGCAAGGGCTCCTACAATGAGCAGGTCTTC
cdr3_aa: CASKGSYNEQVF

clone_size: many
d_call: .
v_call: TRBV29-1
j_call: TRBJ1-6
cdr3_nt: TGCAGCGTTGAATGTTCACCCCTCCACTTT
cdr3_aa: CSVECSPLHF

clone_size: many
d_call: .
v_call: TRBV10-3
j_call: TRBJ2-1
cdr3_nt: TGTGCCATCAGTCCCTGGTCGTACAATGAGCAGTTCTTC
cdr3_aa: CAISPWSYNEQFF

clone_size: many
d_call: .
v_call: TRBV10-3
j_call: TRBJ1-5
cdr3_nt: TGTGCCATCAGTGTCCGAGCCTGGGGACCCCAGCATTTT
cdr3_aa: CAISVRAWGPQHF

clone_size: many
d_call: .
v_call: TRBV6-2/TRBV6-3
j_call: TRBJ2-1
cdr3_nt: TGTGCCAGCAGTGGACCTATTCATGAGCAGTTCTTC
cdr3_aa: CASSGPIHEQFF

clone_size: few
d_call: .
v_call: TRBV5-1
j_call: TRBJ2-7
cdr3_nt: TGCGCCAGCAGCGGGGGGGCCATCGCCTACGAGCAGTACTTC
cdr3_aa: CASSGGAIAYEQYF

clone_size: few
d_call: .
v_call: TRBV11-2
j_call: TRBJ2-3
cdr3_nt: TGTGCCAGCAGCGGCATGGGGACAGGTGGGGGGGGGCAGTATTTT
cdr3_aa: CASSGMGTGGGGQYF

clone_size: many
d_call: TRBD2
v_call: TRBV12-3/TRBV12-4
j_call: TRBJ2-1
cdr3_nt: TGTGCCAGCAGTGGGGCGGGGGGACTTCCCAATGAGCAGTTCTTC
cdr3_aa: CASSGAGGLPNEQFF

clone_size: few
d_call: .
v_call: TRBV28
j_call: TRBJ2-7
cdr3_nt: TGTGCCAGCAGTTCCCAAACCAGCGCGACCTACGAGCAGTACTTC
cdr3_aa: CASSSQTSATYEQYF

clone_size: many
d_call: .
v_call: TRBV7-7
j_call: TRBJ1-5
cdr3_nt: TGTGCCAGCAGCTTAGTAGGGGTCTGGGCGAGCAATCAGCCCCAGCATTTT
cdr3_aa: CASSLVGVWASNQPQHF

clone_size: many
d_call: .
v_call: TRBV24-1
j_call: TRBJ2-5
cdr3_nt: TGTGCCACCAGTGATCCGCTGGGACTGCGTGAGACCCAGTACTTC
cdr3_aa: CATSDPLGLRETQYF

clone_size: many
d_call: .
v_call: TRBV12-3/TRBV12-4
j_call: TRBJ2-5
cdr3_nt: TGTGCCAGCAGTTTATCCGTGGAGACCCAGTACTTC
cdr3_aa: CASSLSVETQYF

clone_size: .
d_call: .
v_call: TRBV2
j_call: TRBJ1-4
cdr3_nt: TGTGCCAGCAGTGAATGGGGTCCACGGGAAAAACTGTTTTTT
cdr3_aa: CASSEWGPREKLFF

clone_size: many
d_call: TRBD2
v_call: TRBV7-2
j_call: TRBJ2-1
cdr3_nt: TGTGCCAGCAGCTATTACGGGGGGATCTACAATGAGCAGTTCTTC
cdr3_aa: CASSYYGGIYNEQFF

clone_size: many
d_call: TRBD1
v_call: TRBV5-1
j_call: TRBJ1-1
cdr3_nt: TGCGCCAGCAGCTTGGGGACAGGGGTGAACACTGAAGCTTTCTTT
cdr3_aa: CASSLGTGVNTEAFF

clone_size: few
d_call: .
v_call: TRBV19
j_call: TRBJ2-5
cdr3_nt: TGTGCCAGTAGTATACAGGCCCAAGAGACCCAGTACTTC
cdr3_aa: CASSIQAQETQYF

clone_size: many
d_call: .
v_call: TRBV18
j_call: TRBJ1-1
cdr3_nt: TGTGCCAGCTCACCTAAGGGTAACACTGAAGCTTTCTTT
cdr3_aa: CASSPKGNTEAFF

clone_size: few
d_call: TRBD2
v_call: TRBV10-3
j_call: TRBJ2-1
cdr3_nt: TGTGCCATCACAAGACGCCGGACTAGCGGGCCGAATGAGCAGTTCTTC
cdr3_aa: CAITRRRTSGPNEQFF

clone_size: few
d_call: TRBD1
v_call: TRBV12-3/TRBV12-4
j_call: TRBJ1-1
cdr3_nt: TGTGCCAGCAGTTCTGCCCGCAGGGGGTTCTTT
cdr3_aa: CASSSARRGFF

clone_size: many
d_call: TRBD2
v_call: TRBV11-2
j_call: TRBJ2-3
cdr3_nt: TGTGCCAGCAGCTTCGGGGAGGGGTGGGGCACAGATACGCAGTATTTT
cdr3_aa: CASSFGEGWGTDTQYF

clone_size: few
d_call: TRBD2
v_call: TRBV4-3
j_call: TRBJ2-2
cdr3_nt: TGCGCCAGCAGCCAAGTAAAAGCGGGAGTGGGGTTTACCGGGGAGCTGTTTTTT
cdr3_aa: CASSQVKAGVGFTGELFF

clone_size: few
d_call: .
v_call: TRBV5-1
j_call: TRBJ1-3
cdr3_nt: TGCGCCAGCAGCTTATCCACAGGGCTCGTAAACACCATATATTTT
cdr3_aa: CASSLSTGLVNTIYF

clone_size: .
d_call: TRBD1
v_call: TRBV2
j_call: TRBJ2-1
cdr3_nt: TGTGCCAGCAGTAGATGGGACAGGGGTTACAATGAGCAGTTCTTC
cdr3_aa: CASSRWDRGYNEQFF

clone_size: many
d_call: .
v_call: TRBV10-3
j_call: TRBJ2-5
cdr3_nt: TGTGCCATCAGTGTCGACCCCGTCGGGGAGACCCAGTACTTC
cdr3_aa: CAISVDPVGETQYF

clone_size: .
d_call: .
v_call: TRBV5-1
j_call: TRBJ2-2
cdr3_nt: TGCGCCAGCAGCTTCCGGCGGGCTAACACCGGGGAGCTGTTTTTT
cdr3_aa: CASSFRRANTGELFF

clone_size: many
d_call: TRBD2
v_call: TRBV7-9
j_call: TRBJ2-3
cdr3_nt: TGTGCCAGCAGCTTAGTGGCAGCGGGGGATACGCAGTATTTT
cdr3_aa: CASSLVAAGDTQYF

clone_size: many
d_call: .
v_call: TRBV6-1
j_call: TRBJ2-5
cdr3_nt: TGTGCCAGCATCCCGGGACACTCAGGAAAGACCCAGTACTTC
cdr3_aa: CASIPGHSGKTQYF

clone_size: .
d_call: .
v_call: TRBV20-1
j_call: TRBJ1-1
cdr3_nt: TGCAGTGCTAGAGATCCGGAGAACACTGAAGCTTTCTTT
cdr3_aa: CSARDPENTEAFF

clone_size: few
d_call: TRBD1
v_call: TRBV6-5
j_call: TRBJ1-2
cdr3_nt: TGTGCCAGCAGTTTACTCCCGGGACAGGGGGATGGCTACACCTTC
cdr3_aa: CASSLLPGQGDGYTF

clone_size: few
d_call: .
v_call: TRBV7-2
j_call: TRBJ2-7
cdr3_nt: TGTGCCAGCAGCTTAGTAGGGACTTTGGACTTC
cdr3_aa: CASSLVGTLDF

clone_size: many
d_call: .
v_call: TRBV12-3/TRBV12-4
j_call: TRBJ2-5
cdr3_nt: TGTGCCAGCAGTCATGGGCAGACCCAGTACTTC
cdr3_aa: CASSHGQTQYF

clone_size: many
d_call: .
v_call: TRBV5-1
j_call: TRBJ1-2
cdr3_nt: TGCGCCAGCAGCTTGCTTTTCGGAGACGGCTACACCTTC
cdr3_aa: CASSLLFGDGYTF

clone_size: .
d_call: .
v_call: TRBV4-1
j_call: TRBJ2-3
cdr3_nt: TGCGCCAGCAGCCAAGATCTTGTCGGAGGGAGCACAGATACGCAGTATTTT
cdr3_aa: CASSQDLVGGSTDTQYF

clone_size: .
d_call: .
v_call: TRBV20-1
j_call: TRBJ2-1
cdr3_nt: TGCAGTGCTAGAGATCTGGAGTTGTCCTACAATGAGCAGTTCTTC
cdr3_aa: CSARDLELSYNEQFF

clone_size: few
d_call: .
v_call: TRBV10-3
j_call: TRBJ2-1
cdr3_nt: TGTGCCATCAGACAGGGCTATGAGCAGTTCTTC
cdr3_aa: CAIRQGYEQFF